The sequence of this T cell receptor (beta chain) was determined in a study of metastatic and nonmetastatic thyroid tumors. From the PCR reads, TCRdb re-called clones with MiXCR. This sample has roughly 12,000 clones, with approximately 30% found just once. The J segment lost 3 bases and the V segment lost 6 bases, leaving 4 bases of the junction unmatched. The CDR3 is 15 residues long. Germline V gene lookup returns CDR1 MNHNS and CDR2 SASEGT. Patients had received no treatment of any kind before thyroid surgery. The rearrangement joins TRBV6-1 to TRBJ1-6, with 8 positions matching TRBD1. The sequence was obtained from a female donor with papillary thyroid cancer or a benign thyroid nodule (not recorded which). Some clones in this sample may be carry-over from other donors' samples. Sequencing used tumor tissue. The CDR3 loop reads CASRSDRVYNSPLHF. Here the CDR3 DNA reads TGTGCCAGCAGATCGGACAGGGTCTATAATTCACCCCTCCACTTT.